One and the same sample provided the 5 T cell receptor beta chains below, sequenced in a study of cytomegalovirus exposure and HLA in healthy donors. PCR involved 60 Vbeta and 13 Jbeta primers. Clones were read by immunoSEQ multiplex PCR, and TCRdb kept only the in-frame ones, dropping some. The data contain just over 150,000 clones, about three quarters of them singletons. The sample taken for sequencing was PBMCs. The receptors originated from a woman between 25 and 40 years old in good health and CMV-seronegative.

This chain joins TRBV6-1 and TRBJ2-5, with D perhaps TRBD1 (5 bases). This CDR3 spans 17 amino acids. Germline CDR1 and CDR2: MNHNS and SASEGT. V was pared by 4 bases and J by 4 bases, with 22 bases between. The CDR3, as DNA: TGTGCCAGCAGTGGACAGAAAGGAGAACCCAGAGGAGAGACCCAGTACTTC. This translates into CASSGQKGEPRGETQYF.

The rearrangement joins TRBV7-9 to TRBJ1-1; 7 bases fit TRBD1. V was pared by 5 bases and J by 4 bases, with 7 bases of the junction left unmatched. Germline CDR1 and CDR2: SEHNR and FQNEAQ (reference sequence). The CDR3 spans 14 residues. The CDR3 sequence: CASSEQGSATEAFF. The DNA of the CDR3 is TGTGCCAGCAGCGAACAGGGGTCGGCCACTGAAGCTTTCTTT.

The chain recombines TRBV4-1 with TRBJ1-3; TRBD1 matches 9 bases. Germline V lookup: CDR1 MGHRA, CDR2 YSYEKL. V lost 7 bases and J lost 1; bases outside the gene matches: 20. There are 20 residues in the CDR3. The CDR3 DNA sequence: TGCGCCAGCACCAAATTCCCGGAGGTGGACAGGGGCGATTCTGGAAACACCATATATTTT. This codes for CASTKFPEVDRGDSGNTIYF.

This clone appeared many times. V and J are TRBV5-1 and TRBJ2-1, with D hard to call. CDR3 length: 14 amino acids. Germline CDR1 reads SGHRS; CDR2 reads YFSETQ. V lost 0 bases to trimming and J lost 6 bases, with 10 bases between them. Here the CDR3 reads CASSLEATTNEQFF. The CDR3 bases are TGCGCCAGCAGCTTGGAAGCGACGACCAATGAGCAGTTCTTC.

The rearrangement links TRBV5-6 to TRBJ2-5; TRBD2 agrees at 8 bases. Germline CDR1 and CDR2: SGHDT and YYEEEE. Trimming at V came to 0 bases and at J to 4 bases, leaving 8 bases not matched to a gene. The CDR3 contains 16 residues. The CDR3 DNA follows: TGTGCCAGCAGCTTGGGTGGTAGCGGGGTGTCAGAGACCCAGTACTTC. As protein: CASSLGGSGVSETQYF.